A selection of T cell receptor beta chains follows, all from one sample in a study of cytomegalovirus exposure and HLA in healthy donors. The table came from immunoSEQ multiplex PCR; TCRdb's copy has only in-frame clones and leaves some out. The table lists roughly 160,000 clones, 81% of them singletons, with less than 15% in the top ten. The specimen sequenced was PBMCs. The source of these receptors is a woman aged 50 to 60 in good health and CMV-seronegative. Both conserved end residues are part of each CDR3. A D gene is named only where the DNA matches it firmly. A clone size is listed for some rows: how often the clone was seen (once, few, many), or a class if it is expanded.

j_call clone_size d_call v_call cdr3_aa cdr3_nt
TRBJ1-1 - - TRBV14 CASSQSRNTEAFF TGTGCCAGCAGCCAGTCGAGGAACACTGAAGCTTTCTTT
TRBJ1-4 - - TRBV6-1 CASSEIFEKLFF TGTGCCAGCAGTGAAATATTTGAAAAACTGTTTTTT
TRBJ1-2 - - TRBV5-1 CASSPSKSTGNYGYTF TGCGCCAGCAGCCCATCAAAGTCGACAGGCAACTATGGCTACACCTTC
TRBJ2-1 - - TRBV4-2 CASSQDWEISYNEQFF TGTGCCAGCAGCCAAGATTGGGAGATCTCCTACAATGAGCAGTTCTTC
TRBJ2-1 - - TRBV7-2 CVSSSSPIGANEQFF TGTGTCAGCAGCTCCTCACCGATAGGGGCCAATGAGCAGTTCTTC
TRBJ2-6 - TRBD2 TRBV29-1 CSVDTSGSSGANVLTF TGCAGCGTTGATACTAGCGGGAGCTCTGGGGCCAACGTCCTGACTTTC
TRBJ2-6 - TRBD1 TRBV5-1 CASSLGDRNSGANVLTF TGCGCCAGCAGCTTAGGGGACAGGAACTCTGGGGCCAACGTCCTGACTTTC
TRBJ2-3 - - TRBV2 CASLLPGLTSPDTQYF TGTGCCAGCCTACTACCGGGACTTACTTCCCCGGATACGCAGTATTTT
TRBJ1-4 once - TRBV7-6 CASSFLLATNEKLFF TGTGCCAGCAGCTTTCTCCTTGCAACTAATGAAAAACTGTTTTTT
TRBJ1-4 - TRBD1 TRBV19 CASFTNHRGRGEKLFF TGTGCCAGTTTTACGAATCACAGGGGGCGAGGTGAAAAACTGTTTTTT
TRBJ2-2 - - TRBV28 CASSLSGDTGELFF TGTGCCAGCAGTTTGTCGGGGGACACCGGGGAGCTGTTTTTT
TRBJ1-2 few - TRBV5-4 CASSLGRGYGYTF TGTGCCAGCAGCTTAGGACGGGGCTATGGCTACACCTTC
TRBJ2-6 - - TRBV5-1 CASSFGQPLSGANVLTF TGCGCCAGCAGCTTTGGACAGCCGCTCTCTGGGGCCAACGTCCTGACTTTC
TRBJ1-2 - - TRBV4-3 CASSQEVGQPIYGYTF TGCGCCAGCAGCCAAGAGGTTGGACAGCCGATCTATGGCTACACCTTC
TRBJ2-7 - - TRBV7-2 CASSFMPGETYEQYF TGTGCCAGCAGCTTTATGCCTGGGGAGACCTACGAGCAGTACTTC
TRBJ2-7 - TRBD1 TRBV7-2 CASRPGQGSYEQYF TGTGCCAGCAGACCGGGACAGGGGAGCTACGAGCAGTACTTC
TRBJ1-2 - TRBD1 TRBV7-3 CASSLIERQGYLQWFFRGHGYTF TGTGCCAGCAGCTTAATAGAGAGACAGGGGTACCTTCAATGGTTTTTTAGGGGTCATGGCTACACCTTC
TRBJ2-3 few - TRBV4-3 CASSQDNRATDTQYF TGCGCCAGCAGCCAAGATAACAGAGCCACAGATACGCAGTATTTT
TRBJ2-3 once - TRBV9 CASTPRGTDTQYF TGTGCCAGCACCCCTCGGGGAACAGATACGCAGTATTTT
TRBJ2-3 - TRBD2 TRBV28 CASAAGGTDTQYF TGTGCCAGCGCGGCGGGGGGCACAGATACGCAGTATTTT
TRBJ2-1 - TRBD2 TRBV11-3 CASSLRGMNNEQFF TGTGCCAGCAGCTTGCGGGGGATGAACAATGAGCAGTTCTTC
TRBJ1-5 - - TRBV4-3 CASSQEKVQPSSNQPQHF TGCGCCAGCAGCCAAGAGAAGGTACAGCCTTCCTCGAATCAGCCCCAGCATTTT
TRBJ2-1 few - TRBV7-8 CASRVADTYNEQFF TGTGCCAGCAGAGTAGCGGATACCTACAATGAGCAGTTCTTC
TRBJ2-3 - - TRBV15 CATSRGSSDTDTQYF TGTGCCACCAGCAGAGGATCTAGCGACACAGATACGCAGTATTTT
TRBJ2-2 - TRBD2 TRBV2 CASSGLAGVDTGELFF TGTGCCAGCAGCGGGCTAGCGGGAGTAGACACCGGGGAGCTGTTTTTT
TRBJ2-5 once - TRBV5-1 CASSSGGETQYF TGCGCCAGCAGCTCCGGGGGAGAGACCCAGTACTTC
TRBJ2-7 - - TRBV10-3 CAIRGGTASYEQYF TGTGCCATCAGAGGGGGGACAGCGTCCTACGAGCAGTACTTC
TRBJ1-1 few - TRBV10-3 CAISEFGGLNTEAFF TGTGCCATCAGTGAGTTCGGGGGGCTCAACACTGAAGCTTTCTTT
TRBJ1-1 - - TRBV20-1 CSAGQNPEAFF TGCAGTGCTGGACAGAACCCTGAAGCTTTCTTT
TRBJ2-7 - TRBD1 TRBV5-1 CASSSGQGGYEQYF TGCGCCAGCAGCAGTGGACAGGGGGGCTACGAGCAGTACTTC
TRBJ1-3 - TRBD1 TRBV7-9 CSSSLAVGQTEGNLTIYF TGTTCCAGCAGCTTAGCTGTGGGACAGACGGAAGGGAACCTAACCATATATTTT
TRBJ1-5 few - TRBV30 CAWSLLNQPQHF TGTGCCTGGAGTTTATTAAATCAGCCCCAGCATTTT
TRBJ1-2 - - TRBV29-1 CSVTGPSVGYTF TGCAGCGTTACAGGGCCTTCAGTGGGCTACACCTTC
TRBJ2-1 - TRBD2 TRBV19 CASKTGPAGGSEQFF TGTGCCAGTAAAACCGGTCCAGCGGGAGGCAGTGAGCAGTTCTTC
TRBJ1-5 few TRBD1 TRBV15 CATSTKLGTGNQPQHF TGTGCCACCAGCACAAAACTCGGGACAGGAAATCAGCCCCAGCATTTT
TRBJ1-2 - TRBD1 TRBV29-1 CSVEPTGGYGYTF TGCAGCGTTGAACCGACAGGGGGATATGGCTACACCTTC
TRBJ2-1 - TRBD2 TRBV11-3 CASSPGGLAGGYNEQFF TGTGCCAGCAGCCCCGGGGGACTAGCGGGGGGATACAATGAGCAGTTCTTC
TRBJ1-1 - - TRBV27 CASSLKAGMNTEAFF TGTGCCAGCAGTTTAAAGGCGGGCATGAACACTGAAGCTTTCTTT
TRBJ2-7 - TRBD1 TRBV19 CASSWTGGYEQYF TGTGCCAGTAGCTGGACAGGGGGATACGAGCAGTACTTC
TRBJ1-2 - - TRBV9 CASSAGSTPNYGYTF TGTGCCAGCAGCGCCGGGTCTACCCCTAACTATGGCTACACCTTC
TRBJ2-5 - TRBD2 TRBV5-5 CASSLASAGEETQYF TGTGCCAGCAGCTTGGCCTCGGCGGGGGAAGAGACCCAGTACTTC
TRBJ2-2 once TRBD2 TRBV15 CATSRRLAGAPGTGELFF TGTGCCACCAGCAGACGACTAGCGGGAGCCCCCGGGACCGGGGAGCTGTTTTTT
TRBJ2-7 - TRBD1 TRBV7-6 CASSQLPSGTGYEQYF TGTGCCAGCAGCCAACTCCCCTCCGGGACAGGGTACGAGCAGTACTTC
TRBJ1-4 - - TRBV10-1 CASSESERTNEKLFF TGCGCCAGCAGTGAGTCAGAGAGGACTAATGAAAAACTGTTTTTT
TRBJ2-7 - TRBD2 TRBV7-2 CASGEREGFREQYF TGTGCCAGCGGCGAGCGGGAGGGTTTTCGCGAGCAGTACTTC